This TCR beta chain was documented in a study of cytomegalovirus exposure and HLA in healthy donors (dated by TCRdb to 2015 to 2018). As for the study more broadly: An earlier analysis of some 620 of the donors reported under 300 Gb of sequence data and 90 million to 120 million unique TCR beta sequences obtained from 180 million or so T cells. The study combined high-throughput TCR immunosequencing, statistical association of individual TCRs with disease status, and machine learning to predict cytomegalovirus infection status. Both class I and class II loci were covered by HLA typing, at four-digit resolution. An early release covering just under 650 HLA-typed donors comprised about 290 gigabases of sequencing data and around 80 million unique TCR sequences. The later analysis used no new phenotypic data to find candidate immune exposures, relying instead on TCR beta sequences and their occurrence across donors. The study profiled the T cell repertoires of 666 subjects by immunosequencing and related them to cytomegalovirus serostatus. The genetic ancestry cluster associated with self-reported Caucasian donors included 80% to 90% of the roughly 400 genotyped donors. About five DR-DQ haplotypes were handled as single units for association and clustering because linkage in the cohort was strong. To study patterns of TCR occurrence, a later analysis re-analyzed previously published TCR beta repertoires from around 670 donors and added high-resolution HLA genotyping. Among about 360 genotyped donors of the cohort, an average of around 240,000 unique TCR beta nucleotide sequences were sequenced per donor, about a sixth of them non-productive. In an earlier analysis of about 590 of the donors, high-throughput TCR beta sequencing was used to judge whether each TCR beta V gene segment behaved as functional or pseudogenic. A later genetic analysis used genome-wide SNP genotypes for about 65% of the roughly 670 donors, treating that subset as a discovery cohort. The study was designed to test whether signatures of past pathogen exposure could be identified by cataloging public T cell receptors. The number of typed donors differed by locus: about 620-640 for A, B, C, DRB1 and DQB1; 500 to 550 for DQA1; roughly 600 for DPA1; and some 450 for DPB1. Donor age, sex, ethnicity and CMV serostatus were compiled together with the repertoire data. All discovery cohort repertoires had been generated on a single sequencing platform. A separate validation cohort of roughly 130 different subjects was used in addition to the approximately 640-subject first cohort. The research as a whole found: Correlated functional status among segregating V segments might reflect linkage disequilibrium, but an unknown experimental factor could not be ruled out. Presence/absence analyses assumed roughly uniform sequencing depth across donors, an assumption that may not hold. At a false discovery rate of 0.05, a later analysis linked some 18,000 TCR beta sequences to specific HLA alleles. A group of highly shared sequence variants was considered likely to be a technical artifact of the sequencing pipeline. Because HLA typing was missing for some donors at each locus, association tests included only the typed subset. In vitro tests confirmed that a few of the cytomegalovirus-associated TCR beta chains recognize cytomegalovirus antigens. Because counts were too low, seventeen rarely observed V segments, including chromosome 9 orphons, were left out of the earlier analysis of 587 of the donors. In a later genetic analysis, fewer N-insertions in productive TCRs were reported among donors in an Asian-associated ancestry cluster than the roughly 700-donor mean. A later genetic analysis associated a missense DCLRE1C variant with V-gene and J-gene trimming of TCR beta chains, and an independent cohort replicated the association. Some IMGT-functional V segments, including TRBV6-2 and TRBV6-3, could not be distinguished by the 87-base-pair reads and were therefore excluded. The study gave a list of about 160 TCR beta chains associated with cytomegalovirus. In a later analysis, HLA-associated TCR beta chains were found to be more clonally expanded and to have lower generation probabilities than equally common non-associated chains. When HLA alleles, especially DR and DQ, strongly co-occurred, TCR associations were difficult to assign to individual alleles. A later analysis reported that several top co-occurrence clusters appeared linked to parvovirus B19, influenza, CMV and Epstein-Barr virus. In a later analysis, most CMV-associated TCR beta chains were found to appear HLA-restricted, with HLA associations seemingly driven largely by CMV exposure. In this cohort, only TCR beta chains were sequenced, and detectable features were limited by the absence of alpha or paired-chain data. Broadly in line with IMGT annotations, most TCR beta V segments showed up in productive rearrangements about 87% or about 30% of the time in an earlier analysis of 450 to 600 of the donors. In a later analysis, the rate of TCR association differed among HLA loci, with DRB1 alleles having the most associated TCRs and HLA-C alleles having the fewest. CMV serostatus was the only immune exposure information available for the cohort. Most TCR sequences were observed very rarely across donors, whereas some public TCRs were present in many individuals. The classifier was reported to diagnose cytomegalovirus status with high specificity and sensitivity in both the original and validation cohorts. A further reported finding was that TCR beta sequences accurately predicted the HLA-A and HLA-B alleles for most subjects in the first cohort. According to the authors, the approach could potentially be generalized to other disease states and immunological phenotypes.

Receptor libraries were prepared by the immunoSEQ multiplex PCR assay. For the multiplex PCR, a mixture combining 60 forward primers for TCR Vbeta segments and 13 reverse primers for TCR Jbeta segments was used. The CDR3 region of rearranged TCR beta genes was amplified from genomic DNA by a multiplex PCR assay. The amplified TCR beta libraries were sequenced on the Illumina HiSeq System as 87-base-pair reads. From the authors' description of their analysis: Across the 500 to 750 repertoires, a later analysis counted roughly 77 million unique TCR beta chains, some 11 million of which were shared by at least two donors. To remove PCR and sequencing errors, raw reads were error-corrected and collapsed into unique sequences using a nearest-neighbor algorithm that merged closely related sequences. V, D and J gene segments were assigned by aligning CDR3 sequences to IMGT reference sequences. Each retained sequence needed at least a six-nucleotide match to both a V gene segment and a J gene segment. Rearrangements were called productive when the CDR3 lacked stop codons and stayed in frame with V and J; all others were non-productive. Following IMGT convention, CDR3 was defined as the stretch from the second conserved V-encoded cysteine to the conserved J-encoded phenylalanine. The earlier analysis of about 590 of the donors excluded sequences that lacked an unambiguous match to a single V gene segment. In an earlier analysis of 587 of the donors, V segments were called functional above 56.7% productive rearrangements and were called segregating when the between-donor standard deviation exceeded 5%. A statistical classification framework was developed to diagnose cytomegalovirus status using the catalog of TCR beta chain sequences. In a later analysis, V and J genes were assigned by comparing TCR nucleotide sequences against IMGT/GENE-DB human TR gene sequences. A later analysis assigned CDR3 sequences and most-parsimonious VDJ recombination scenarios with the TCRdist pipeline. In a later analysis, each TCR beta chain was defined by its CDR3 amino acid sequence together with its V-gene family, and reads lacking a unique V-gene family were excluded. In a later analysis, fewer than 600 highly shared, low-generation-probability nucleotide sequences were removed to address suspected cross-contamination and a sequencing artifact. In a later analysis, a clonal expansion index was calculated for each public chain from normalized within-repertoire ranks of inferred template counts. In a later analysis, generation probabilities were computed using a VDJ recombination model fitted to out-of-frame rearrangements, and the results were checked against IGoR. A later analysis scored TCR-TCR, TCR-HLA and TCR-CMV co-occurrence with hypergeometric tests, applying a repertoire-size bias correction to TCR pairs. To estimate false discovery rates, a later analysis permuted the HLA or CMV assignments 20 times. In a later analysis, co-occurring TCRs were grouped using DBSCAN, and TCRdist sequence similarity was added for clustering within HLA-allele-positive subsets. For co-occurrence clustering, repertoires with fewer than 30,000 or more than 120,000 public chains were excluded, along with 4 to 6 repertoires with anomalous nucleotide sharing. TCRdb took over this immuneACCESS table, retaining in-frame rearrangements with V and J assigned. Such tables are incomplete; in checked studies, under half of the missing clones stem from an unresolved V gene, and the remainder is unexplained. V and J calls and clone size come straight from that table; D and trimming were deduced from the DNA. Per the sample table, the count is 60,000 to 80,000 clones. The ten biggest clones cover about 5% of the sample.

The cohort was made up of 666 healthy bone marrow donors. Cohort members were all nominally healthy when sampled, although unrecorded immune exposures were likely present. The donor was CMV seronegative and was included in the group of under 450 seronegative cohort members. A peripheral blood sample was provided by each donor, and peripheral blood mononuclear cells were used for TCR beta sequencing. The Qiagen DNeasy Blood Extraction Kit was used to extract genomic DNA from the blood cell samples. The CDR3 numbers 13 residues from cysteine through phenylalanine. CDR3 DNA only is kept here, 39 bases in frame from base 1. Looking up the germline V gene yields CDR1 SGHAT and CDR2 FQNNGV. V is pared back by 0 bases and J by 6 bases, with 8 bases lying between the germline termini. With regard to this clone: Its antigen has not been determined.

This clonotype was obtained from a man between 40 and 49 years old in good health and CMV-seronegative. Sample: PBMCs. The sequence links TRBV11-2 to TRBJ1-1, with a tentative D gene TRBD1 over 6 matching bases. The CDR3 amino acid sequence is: CASSLDRGPEAFF. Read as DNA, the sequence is TGTGCCAGCAGCTTAGACAGGGGCCCTGAAGCTTTCTTT.